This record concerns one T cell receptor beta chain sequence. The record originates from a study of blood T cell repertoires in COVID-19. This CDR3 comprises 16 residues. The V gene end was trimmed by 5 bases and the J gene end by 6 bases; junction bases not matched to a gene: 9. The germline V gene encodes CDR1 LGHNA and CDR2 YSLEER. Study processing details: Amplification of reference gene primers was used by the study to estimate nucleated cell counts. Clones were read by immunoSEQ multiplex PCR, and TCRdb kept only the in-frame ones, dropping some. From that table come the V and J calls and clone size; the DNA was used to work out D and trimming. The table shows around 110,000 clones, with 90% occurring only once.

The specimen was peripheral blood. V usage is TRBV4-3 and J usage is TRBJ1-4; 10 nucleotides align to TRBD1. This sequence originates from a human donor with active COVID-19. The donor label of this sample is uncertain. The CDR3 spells CASSEFRGTGDEKLFF. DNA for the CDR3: TGCGCCAGCAGCGAATTTCGGGGGACAGGGGATGAAAAACTGTTTTTT.